This entry concerns a single TCR beta chain. The entry originates in a study of T cell responses to AZD1222 COVID-19 vaccine. This CDR3 has 17 residues. J gave up 4 bases and V 3 bases, and 13 bases lay outside the gene matches. Germline-derived CDR1 and CDR2 are MNHNS and SASEGT. The assay was immunoSEQ multiplex PCR, and TCRdb's table has in-frame clones only and misses some. This sample carries around 150,000 clones, 94% of them seen once, and the ten largest clones take approximately 5.5%. The source is an adult who received the AZD1222 COVID-19 vaccine. Here the sequenced sample was peripheral blood, taken 28 days after the second AZD1222 dose. The rearrangement uses TRBV6-1 and TRBJ2-5, with TRBD2 identical over 8 bases. CDR3 in DNA: TGTGCCAGCAGTGAGAGTGGCGGGGGGCTAGCGGGAGAGACCCAGTACTTC. Translated, it gives CASSESGGGLAGETQYF.